What follows are 5 T cell receptor beta chains derived from one specimen sequenced in a study of T cell repertoires in cytomegalovirus infection. In TCRdb, the reads were re-called with MiXCR into one record per CDR3 protein. The sample contains roughly 720,000 distinct CDR3 sequences, 35% of which appear only once. The sample consisted of PBMCs. The receptors come from a human donor in good health (CMV status not recorded). Some clones in this sample may be carry-over from other donors' samples.

The CDR3 nucleotides are TGCAGTGCTAGAGATCAGAGGCGGGAGACCGATGGGGACAACCAAGAGACCCAGTACTTC. This codes for CSARDQRRETDGDNQETQYF. The chain couples TRBV20-1 to TRBJ2-5; tentatively, D is TRBD2 (7 bases). The CDR3 totals 20 residues. V was clipped by 0 bases and J by 0 bases, with 26 bases between them. CDR1 DFQATT and CDR2 SNEGSKA come from the germline V gene (reference sequence).

For the CDR3, the DNA is TGTGCCAGCAGCTTAGAAGGGGGACCTTTGGCCGAGCAGTACTTC. It is translated as CASSLEGGPLAEQYF. The chain combines TRBV11-2 with TRBJ2-7; possible D gene TRBD1, 6 bases. V was trimmed by 0 bases and J by 6 bases, leaving 15 bases between them. Looked up from germline, CDR1 is SGHAT and CDR2 is FQNNGV. This CDR3 contains 15 residues.

The chain couples TRBV5-1 to TRBJ2-2; no clear D gene. CDR1 is SGHRS and CDR2 is YFSETQ in the germline V gene. The CDR3 runs to 12 residues. Trimming pared 7 bases from V and 4 bases from J, leaving 8 bases between. Here the CDR3 DNA reads TGCGCCAGCGGACGGAGCACCGGGGAGCTGTTTTTT. As protein: CASGRSTGELFF. The full variable domain, completed using reference TRBV5-1 and TRBJ2-2, is KAGVTQTPRYLIKTRGQQVTLSCSPISGHRSVSWYQQTPGQGLQFLFEYFSETQRNKGNFPGRFSGRQFSNSRSEMNVSTLELGDSALYLCASGRSTGELFFGEGSRLTVL.

V gene TRBV19 combines with J gene TRBJ1-2; D may be TRBD1 (5 bases). The germline V gene has CDR1 LNHDA and CDR2 SQIVND (reference sequence). The CDR3 consists of 12 residues. V was pared by 5 bases and J by 7 bases, with 11 bases between. CDR3 bases: TGTGCCAGTAGTCGGGGCGATGGTGGCTACACCTTC. It codes for CASSRGDGGYTF.

Remarks on this clonotype: One end of the junction does not line up with germline, which may come from a read error. The CDR3 coding sequence is TGTGCCATTAGTGTGGGGGCCACGACAAACGCCCATGGCTACACCTTC. Translating it yields CAISVGATTNAHGYTF. The chain is built from TRBV19 and TRBJ1-2, with D tentatively TRBD1 (6 bases). The CDR3 has 16 residues. Germline V gene sequence: CDR1 LNHDA, CDR2 SQIVND (reference sequence).